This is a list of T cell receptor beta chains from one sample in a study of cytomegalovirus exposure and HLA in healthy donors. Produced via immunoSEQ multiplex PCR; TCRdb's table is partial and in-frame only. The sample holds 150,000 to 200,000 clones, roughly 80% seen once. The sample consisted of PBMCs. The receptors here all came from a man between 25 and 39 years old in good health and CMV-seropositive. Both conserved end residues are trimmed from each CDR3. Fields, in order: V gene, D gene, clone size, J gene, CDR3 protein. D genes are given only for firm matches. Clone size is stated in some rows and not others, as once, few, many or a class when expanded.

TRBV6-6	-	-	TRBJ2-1	ASTPLGSLGEQF
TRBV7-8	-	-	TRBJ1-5	ASSPRGVSNQPQH
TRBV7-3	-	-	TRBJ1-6	ASSLIRSHNSPLH
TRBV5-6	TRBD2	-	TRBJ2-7	ASSLSLTSGSYEQY
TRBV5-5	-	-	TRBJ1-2	ASSLEQGNYGYT
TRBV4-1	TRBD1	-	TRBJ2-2	ASSQSWGTGDTGELF
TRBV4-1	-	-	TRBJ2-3	ASRPEGDRVQY
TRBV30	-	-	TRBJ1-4	AWSPREKLF
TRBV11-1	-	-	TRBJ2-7	ASSLRRTAGGEQY
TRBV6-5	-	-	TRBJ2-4	ASSSPSRGQNIQY
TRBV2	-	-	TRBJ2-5	ASSSYQETQY
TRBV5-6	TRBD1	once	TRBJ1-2	ASSQGQGAPLRGYT
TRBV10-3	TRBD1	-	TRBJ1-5	AISGQGADQPQH
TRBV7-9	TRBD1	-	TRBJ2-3	ASSFPDRGRGTDTQY